The rows below give T cell receptor beta chains drawn from one sample of a study of cytomegalovirus exposure and HLA in healthy donors. This table comes from immunoSEQ multiplex PCR, and its TCRdb copy is limited to in-frame clones, with some not included. The sample has about 160,000 clones, around 76% seen once. Input material: PBMCs. Receptor source: a man in his forties in good health and CMV-seronegative. CDR3s include the opening cysteine and the closing phenylalanine or tryptophan. The D gene is left open where the match is weak. Part of the rows lack a size; the others show once, few, many or a class for expanded clones.

NA	TRBV5-6	few	TRBJ1-4	CASSRAGFGKLFF	TGTGCCAGCAGCCGGGCGGGTTTCGGAAAACTGTTTTTT
TRBD1	TRBV18	NA	TRBJ1-3	CASSPSQGVGNTIYF	TGTGCCAGCTCACCATCACAGGGGGTCGGAAACACCATATATTTT
TRBD1	TRBV11-2	NA	TRBJ1-2	CASSLLGTGPLYYGYTF	TGTGCCAGCAGCTTGTTGGGGACAGGGCCGCTTTACTATGGCTACACCTTC
NA	TRBV11-3	NA	TRBJ2-3	CASSLASYTDTQYF	TGTGCCAGCAGCTTAGCGAGCTACACAGATACGCAGTATTTT
NA	TRBV5-1	once	TRBJ1-2	CASSLGGDYGYTF	TGCGCCAGCAGCTTAGGGGGGGACTATGGCTACACCTTC
TRBD2	TRBV13	NA	TRBJ2-1	CASSVTSGVYNEQFF	TGTGCCAGCAGCGTTACTAGCGGAGTATACAATGAGCAGTTCTTC
TRBD2	TRBV11-1	NA	TRBJ2-1	CASSFLSGRVEQFF	TGTGCCAGCAGCTTCCTTAGCGGGAGGGTGGAGCAGTTCTTC
NA	TRBV18	NA	TRBJ2-2	CASSPPEGGELFF	TGTGCCAGCTCACCACCGGAGGGAGGGGAGCTGTTTTTT
NA	TRBV6-5	few	TRBJ2-2	CASNTRGDTGELFF	TGTGCCAGCAATACCCGCGGAGACACCGGGGAGCTGTTTTTT
NA	TRBV27	NA	TRBJ1-6	CASSWGGPGKGASNSPLHF	TGTGCCAGCAGTTGGGGGGGACCAGGGAAGGGCGCTTCGAATTCACCCCTCCACTTT
NA	TRBV6-5	NA	TRBJ2-4	CASTPPGVGDSQYF	TGTGCCAGCACCCCTCCGGGGGTAGGGGACAGTCAGTACTTC
NA	TRBV28	NA	TRBJ2-1	CASSLGGLYNEQFF	TGTGCCAGCAGTTTGGGGGGGCTCTACAATGAGCAGTTCTTC
NA	TRBV6-5	NA	TRBJ1-2	CASSYRNQGFYGYTF	TGTGCCAGCAGTTACAGAAACCAGGGCTTCTATGGCTACACCTTC
NA	TRBV29-1	NA	TRBJ2-1	CSDSRGGYNEQFF	TGCAGCGATAGCAGGGGTGGGTACAATGAGCAGTTCTTC
TRBD1	TRBV5-5	once	TRBJ2-7	CASSPGTAPEQYF	TGTGCCAGCAGTCCCGGGACAGCTCCCGAGCAGTACTTC
NA	TRBV21-1	NA	TRBJ2-1	CASSKACGSSYNEQFF	TGTGCCAGCAGCAAAGCTTGCGGGAGCTCCTACAATGAGCAGTTCTTC
NA	TRBV15	once	TRBJ2-6	CATSRDGGLSSGANVLTF	TGTGCCACCAGCAGAGATGGTGGACTGTCCTCTGGGGCCAACGTCCTGACTTTC
TRBD2	TRBV11-2	NA	TRBJ2-7	CASALLGGRYEQYF	TGTGCCAGCGCCCTCTTGGGCGGGAGGTACGAGCAGTACTTC
NA	TRBV6-5	few	TRBJ2-1	CASLDLDNEQFF	TGTGCCTCCCTAGACCTGGACAATGAGCAGTTCTTC
NA	TRBV19	NA	TRBJ1-1	CASSNPSGYTEAFF	TGTGCCAGTAGTAACCCTTCAGGGTACACTGAAGCTTTCTTT
TRBD1	TRBV7-2	NA	TRBJ1-1	CASSLVFWGTGTNTEAFF	TGTGCCAGCAGCTTAGTGTTTTGGGGGACAGGGACGAACACTGAAGCTTTCTTT
NA	TRBV25-1	once	TRBJ1-1	CASSEFSGMNTEAFF	TGTGCCAGCAGTGAATTTTCAGGAATGAACACTGAAGCTTTCTTT
TRBD1	TRBV5-1	NA	TRBJ2-5	CASSLAGTGAGETQYF	TGCGCCAGCAGCTTGGCAGGGACAGGGGCGGGAGAGACCCAGTACTTC
NA	TRBV7-9	NA	TRBJ2-5	CASSLRGRRGAGETQYF	TGTGCCAGCAGCTTGCGGGGGCGGAGGGGGGCCGGAGAGACCCAGTACTTC
NA	TRBV7-3	NA	TRBJ1-2	CASSPGTTNYGYTF	TGTGCCAGCAGCCCCGGGACAACGAACTATGGCTACACCTTC
NA	TRBV6-1	NA	TRBJ2-7	CASSEAKGLFYEQYF	TGTGCCAGCAGTGAAGCGAAGGGACTTTTTTACGAGCAGTACTTC
NA	TRBV2	NA	TRBJ2-1	CASSVLPYNEQFF	TGTGCCAGCAGTGTCCTCCCTTACAATGAGCAGTTCTTC
TRBD2	TRBV7-2	NA	TRBJ2-2	CASSRTSGSGTGELFF	TGTGCCAGCAGCCGAACTAGCGGGAGTGGTACCGGGGAGCTGTTTTTT
TRBD2	TRBV28	NA	TRBJ2-1	CASIGTSARHHNEQFF	TGTGCCAGCATCGGGACTAGCGCCCGTCATCACAATGAGCAGTTCTTC
NA	TRBV19	NA	TRBJ2-3	CASSIQGKSDTQYF	TGTGCCAGTAGTATACAGGGGAAGTCGGATACGCAGTATTTT
TRBD1	TRBV29-1	NA	TRBJ1-5	CSVEVGTGSQPQHF	TGCAGCGTTGAAGTCGGGACAGGGAGTCAGCCCCAGCATTTT
TRBD1	TRBV18	once	TRBJ2-3	CASSKQGALNTDTQYF	TGTGCCAGCTCAAAACAGGGGGCTCTTAACACAGATACGCAGTATTTT
NA	TRBV19	NA	TRBJ1-4	CASSILRGGEKLFF	TGTGCCAGTAGTATCCTAAGGGGTGGGGAAAAACTGTTTTTT
TRBD1	TRBV5-1	NA	TRBJ2-3	CASSLEGTGEDTQYF	TGCGCCAGCAGCTTGGAGGGAACAGGGGAAGATACGCAGTATTTT
TRBD2	TRBV19	once	TRBJ2-1	CASSYSGVGVYEQFF	TGTGCCAGTAGTTATAGCGGGGTCGGGGTCTATGAGCAGTTCTTC
TRBD1	TRBV9	once	TRBJ1-3	CASSPRTGGESGNTIYF	TGTGCCAGCAGCCCACGGACAGGGGGCGAGTCTGGAAACACCATATATTTT
NA	TRBV5-1	NA	TRBJ2-7	CASSLLGLGGEQYF	TGCGCCAGCAGCTTACTCGGACTTGGAGGGGAGCAGTACTTC
TRBD2	TRBV7-3	NA	TRBJ2-7	CASSQGGSSYEQYF	TGTGCCAGCAGCCAGGGCGGGAGCTCCTACGAGCAGTACTTC
TRBD2	TRBV5-1	NA	TRBJ2-3	CASMAGVGTDTQYF	TGCGCCAGTATGGCGGGAGTGGGCACAGATACGCAGTATTTT
NA	TRBV11-2	few	TRBJ1-1	CASSLQGFPEAFF	TGTGCCAGCAGCTTACAGGGTTTCCCTGAAGCTTTCTTT
TRBD1	TRBV19	NA	TRBJ1-1	CASSIQQGAEAFF	TGTGCCAGTAGTATACAGCAGGGGGCAGAAGCTTTCTTT
NA	TRBV6-5	NA	TRBJ2-7	CASSYSGEDSYEQYF	TGTGCCAGCAGTTACTCTGGTGAGGACTCCTACGAGCAGTACTTC
NA	TRBV6-1	NA	TRBJ1-5	CASSLRGRALLPQHF	TGTGCCAGCAGTCTTAGAGGCAGGGCCCTTTTGCCCCAGCATTTT
NA	TRBV30	NA	TRBJ2-7	CAWAGPGNTDYEQYF	TGTGCCTGGGCGGGACCCGGGAACACCGACTACGAGCAGTACTTC
TRBD2	TRBV30	NA	TRBJ2-7	CAWSPVAGVNNEQYF	TGTGCCTGGAGTCCAGTAGCGGGAGTGAATAACGAGCAGTACTTC
TRBD2	TRBV19	NA	TRBJ2-2	CASRLAGPTGELFF	TGTGCCAGTAGACTAGCGGGGCCCACCGGGGAGCTGTTTTTT
TRBD1	TRBV11-1	few	TRBJ1-4	CASSSDRASLNEKLFF	TGTGCCAGCAGCTCGGACAGGGCCAGCCTTAATGAAAAACTGTTTTTT
NA	TRBV29-1	NA	TRBJ2-5	CSVQVPEEEETQYF	TGCAGCGTTCAGGTGCCGGAGGAAGAAGAGACCCAGTACTTC
TRBD1	TRBV2	NA	TRBJ2-7	CASSYDRDSYEQYF	TGTGCCAGCAGTTACGACAGGGACTCCTACGAGCAGTACTTC
NA	TRBV7-3	NA	TRBJ2-2	CASSLIPTSNTEELFF	TGTGCCAGCAGCTTAATCCCCACCTCGAACACCGAGGAGCTGTTTTTT
TRBD2	TRBV19	NA	TRBJ2-7	CASSMVLAGTYEQYF	TGTGCCAGTAGTATGGTCCTAGCGGGGACCTACGAGCAGTACTTC